This T cell receptor (beta chain) is from a study of T cells in Graves' hyperthyroidism and ophthalmopathy. The source material, RNA transcripts, was used to amplify TCR beta CDR3 regions. Using the HTBI primer set, a first-round RT-PCR was run on the TCR CDR3. MiXCR, applied by TCRdb to the multiplex PCR reads, yields one record per CDR3 protein. The table lists more than 350,000 distinct CDR3 sequences, just under 15% of them singletons. The sequenced sample consisted of blood. The sequence came from a young woman with Graves' hyperthyroidism.

The CDR3 DNA reads TGTGCCACCAGCAGAGTGGGGGCGCGGGCCGAAGCTTTCTTT. Its translation is CATSRVGARAEAFF. The rearrangement joins TRBV15 to TRBJ1-1; D may be TRBD1 (6 bases). V dropped 1 base and J dropped 8 bases, with 14 bases sitting between them. Germline V lookup: CDR1 LNHNV, CDR2 YYDKDF (reference sequence). The CDR3 loop spans 14 amino acids.